This T cell receptor beta chain comes out of a study of cytomegalovirus exposure and HLA in healthy donors. Study outcomes and limitations: Researchers counted roughly 160 TCR beta chains as cytomegalovirus-associated. Specificity of three CMV-associated chains for CMV antigens was verified in vitro. Fewer N-insertions (relative to the approximately 700-donor mean) were reportedly seen in an Asian-associated ancestry cluster in a later analysis.

This CDR3 contains 11 residues. The germline V gene encodes CDR1 DFQATT and CDR2 SNEGSKA (reference sequence). This clone appeared a few times. Its antigen is unknown. Researchers ran the PCR with 60 Vbeta and 13 Jbeta primers. Sequencing used immunoSEQ multiplex PCR; TCRdb keeps in-frame clones, though not all of them. The sample yields 150,000 to 200,000 clones, almost 75% seen once. Sequenced: PBMCs. This sequence originates from a woman under 30 in good health and CMV-seropositive. The chain has TRBV20-1 and TRBJ2-5; D is possibly TRBD1 (5 bases). The J call is doubtful: the DNA matches TRBJ2-7 better. CDR3 DNA: TGCAGTGCTTTCGACAGCTACGAGCAGTACTTC. Its translation: CSAFDSYEQYF.